The present T cell receptor beta chain was sequenced within a study of T-cell reconstitution after alpha-beta-depleted transplantation in children. Study-wide results and caveats: When one year had passed after transplant, most T-cell counts and diversity came from newly produced T cells.

This sample's TCRbeta library carried unique molecular identifier barcodes. Each CDR3 protein is one row after TCRdb ran MiXCR on the PCR reads. The repertoire holds about 150,000 distinct CDR3 sequences, around 8.8% seen once, with about a sixth in the top ten. This clonotype was detected ten times or more. The antigen is undetermined. Germline values: CDR1 WSHSY, CDR2 SAAADI. This CDR3 has 14 residues. The V and J ends lost 7 bases and 1 base, in that order; junction bases with no gene match: 4. This sample comprised PBMCs, mostly from graft donor cells, obtained 180 days after TCRalphabeta/CD19-depleted stem cell transplant. This TCR was recovered from a female patient between 2 and 15 years old who had a stem cell transplant for congenital amegakaryocytic thrombocytopenia, so the T cells may come from the graft donor. The chain is built from TRBV10-2 and TRBJ2-4; 7 nucleotides agree with TRBD1. The CDR3 region has the DNA TGCGCCAGCAAACAGGGGTTGGCCAAAAACATTCAGTACTTC. Its protein is CASKQGLAKNIQYF.